This T cell receptor beta chain was documented in a study of T cells in Graves' hyperthyroidism and ophthalmopathy (dated by TCRdb to about 2019). With respect to the entire study: Peripheral blood samples were taken at the time of initial diagnosis, prior to any treatment. TCR Vbeta CDR3 sequencing of around 130 peripheral blood samples (43 ophthalmopathy, 75 hyperthyroidism and approximately 17 progressor patients) is reported in the paper. In addition, the study compared T-cell repertoires in thyroid tissue and in blood from about 6 Graves' hyperthyroidism patients. A discovery cohort of fewer than 110 patients, about 44 with Graves' ophthalmopathy and 55 to 65 with stable Graves' hyperthyroidism, was used to find distinguishing TCR V-J signatures. Whether ophthalmopathy could be predicted prospectively was tested in an independent validation cohort made up of approximately 19 hyperthyroidism patients plus 17 patients who later progressed to ophthalmopathy. The approximately 95 discovery patients were divided at random into training and test sets in a 7:3 ratio. After blood sampling, hyperthyroidism patients were treated with methimazole at a starting dose of 30 mg daily, and ophthalmopathy patients were treated with high-dose intravenous methylprednisolone.

The CDR3 measures 16 amino acids from cysteine to phenylalanine. The sequence is cut down to CDR3 DNA, 48 bases in frame from base 1. V is reduced by 7 bases and J by 3 bases, leaving a spacing of 22 bases between them. CDR1 and CDR2, looked up from the germline V gene (reference sequence), are MNHEY and SMNVEV. What the work shows at the level of the full study, not this receptor alone: In validation, the model predicted progression to ophthalmopathy a median of roughly 6.2 months before onset, with roughly 71% sensitivity and around 76% specificity. Sample size was not statistically predetermined, and blinding of investigators to group allocation was not performed. In cross-validation, a model built on a 13 V-J signature told ophthalmopathy apart from stable hyperthyroidism with less than 90% sensitivity and around 84% specificity, and in testing the same model reached 80%/75%. Blood samples also contained most of the expanded thyroid clonotypes (frequency above 0.001), which suggests that blood repertoires may reflect thyroid immune responses.

The TCR beta CDR3 regions were amplified from RNA transcripts. The first round of RT-PCR for the TCR CDR3 was performed with the HTBI primer set and the Qiagen OneStep RT-PCR kit. A second multiplex PCR round built the libraries, followed by size selection and purification. The libraries were sequenced on an Illumina HiSeq2000 using paired-end 100 bp reads. Concerning the study's data processing: SOAPnuke was used to process the raw data, throwing out any read that contained adapters or uncalled bases, had a mean Phred below 15, or lacked an exact constant-primer or identifier match. COPE v1.2.5 was used to merge high-quality paired reads, and clonotypes were defined as unique nucleotide sequences. MiTCR v1.1 was used to align clonotypes to the IMGT TRBV, TRBD and TRBJ reference segments. Only V-J combinations with frequency above 0.0001, covering about 99% of repertoires, were analysed. A TCS score was defined as the ratio of F50 (clonal expansion) to E x V (chaos), with BLOSUM62-based TCRdist applied between CDR3 peptides within each V-J. Welch's t-statistics and random forest reduced fewer than 550 V-J features to 13, which were used in a naive Bayes classifier (R e1071). TCRdb trimmed public reads at Q25 via fastp, called clones via MiXCR and kept in-frame beta chains. CDR3 protein duplicates are merged, each entry listing the most common genes and DNA. The V and J calls were not made by the authors but by TCRdb's processing. In this sample the table shows 250,000 to 350,000 distinct CDR3 sequences, about a sixth of which occur a single time. Of the sample, roughly 53% falls within the top ten clones.

There are many counts of this clonotype. This receptor's antigen is unknown. Base qualities are not provided; no much larger clone lies one nucleotide away. Ophthalmopathy patients had moderately to severely active disease, Clinical Activity Score of at least 3, NOSPECS grade of at least 4, and duration under 3 months. Exclusion was applied to patients with uncontrolled infections, other autoimmune diseases, pregnancy or lactation. Diagnoses were based on clinical symptoms, serum thyroxine and TRAb, thyroid ultrasound and orbital computed tomography. PBMCs were separated from 7.5 to 10 ml of fresh peripheral blood using Ficoll-Paque density gradient centrifugation. Total RNA was extracted with Trizol reagent, and quality was checked on an Agilent 2100 Bioanalyzer.

The material sequenced was blood. Recombination linked TRBV27 to TRBJ2-7; TRBD1 is a possible D gene, resting on 6 matching bases. This clonotype was obtained from a woman in her sixties or seventies with Graves' ophthalmopathy. CDR3 protein: CASTPRYRDTHYEQYF. The DNA sequence follows: TGTGCCAGCACCCCGAGGTACCGGGACACCCACTACGAGCAGTACTTC.